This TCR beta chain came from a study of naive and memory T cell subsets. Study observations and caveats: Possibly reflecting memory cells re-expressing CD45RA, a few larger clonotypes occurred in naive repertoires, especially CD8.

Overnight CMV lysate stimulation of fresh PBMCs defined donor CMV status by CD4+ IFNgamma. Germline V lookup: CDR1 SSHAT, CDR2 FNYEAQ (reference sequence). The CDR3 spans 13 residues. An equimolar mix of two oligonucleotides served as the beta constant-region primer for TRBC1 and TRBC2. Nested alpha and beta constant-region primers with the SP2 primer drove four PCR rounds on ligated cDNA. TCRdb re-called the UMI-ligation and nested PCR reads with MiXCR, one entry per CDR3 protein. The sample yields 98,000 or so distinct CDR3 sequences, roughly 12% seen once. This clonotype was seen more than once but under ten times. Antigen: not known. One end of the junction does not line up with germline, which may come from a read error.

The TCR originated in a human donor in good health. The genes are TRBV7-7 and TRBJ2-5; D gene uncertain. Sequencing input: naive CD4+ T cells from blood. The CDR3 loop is CASSSDDPGTQYF. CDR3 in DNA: TGTGCTAGCAGCTCGGACGACCCGGGGACCCAGTACTTC.